This T cell receptor beta chain was retrieved from a study of T cell changes during pregnancy in multiple sclerosis. This CDR3 is built from 15 residues. Germline loops: CDR1 LNHNV, CDR2 YYDKDF (reference sequence). With V trimmed by 2 bases and J by 9 bases, 11 bases remained unmatched. Assay: immunoSEQ multiplex PCR; the TCRdb copy retains only in-frame clones and omits some. The sample shows around 68,000 clones, 91% of them seen only once. Source: peripheral blood, taken in the third trimester of pregnancy. The sequence was obtained from a female donor in good health, enrolled as a control in a pregnancy study. The chain is built from TRBV15 and TRBJ2-7, with 9 bases aligning to TRBD1. CDR3 sequence: CATSRSAGTGFVQYF. CDR3 sequence (DNA): TGTGCCACCAGCAGATCTGCCGGGACAGGGTTTGTGCAGTACTTC.